The text below deals with one T cell receptor (beta chain). The length of the CDR3 is 14 residues. Germline CDR1 is MNHNY and CDR2 is SVGAGI (reference sequence). V was pared by 5 bases and J by 7 bases, with 7 bases of the junction left unmatched. This specimen belongs to a study of Ad26.COV2.S vaccination and SARS-CoV-2 variants. Sequencing used immunoSEQ multiplex PCR; TCRdb keeps in-frame clones, though not all of them. The sample holds 250,000 or so clones; around 85% are singletons and the top ten take under 3%. Treatment here: 15 to 20 received Ad26.COV2.S at low or high dose, single or two shots; about 5 received placebo; per-sample allocation not given. The study sampled participants on day 63 after the first vaccine or placebo injection.

Specimen: peripheral blood, collected in a trial of Ad26.COV2.S vaccine versus placebo. The source of this sequence is a person aged 18 to 59 who received the Ad26.COV2.S COVID-19 vaccine or a placebo. The genes are TRBV6-6 and TRBJ1-5; 8 bases map to TRBD1. CDR3 sequence (DNA): TGTGCCAGCAGTCGTGCACAGGGGGGGCAGCCCCAGCATTTT. This translates into CASSRAQGGQPQHF.